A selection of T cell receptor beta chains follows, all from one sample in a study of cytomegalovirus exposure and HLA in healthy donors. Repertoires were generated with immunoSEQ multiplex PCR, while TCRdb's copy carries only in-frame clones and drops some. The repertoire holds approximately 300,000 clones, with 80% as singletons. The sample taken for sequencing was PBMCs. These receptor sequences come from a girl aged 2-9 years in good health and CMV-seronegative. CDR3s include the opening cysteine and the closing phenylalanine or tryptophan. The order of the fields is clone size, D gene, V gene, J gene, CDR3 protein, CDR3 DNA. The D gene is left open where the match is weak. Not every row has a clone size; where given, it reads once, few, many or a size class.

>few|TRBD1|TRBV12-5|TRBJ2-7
CASGLPRQGGVEQYF
TGTGCTAGTGGTTTGCCCCGACAGGGGGGGGTCGAGCAGTACTTC
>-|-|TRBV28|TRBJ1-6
CASSTPPGLSNSPLHF
TGTGCCAGCAGTACCCCTCCGGGACTTTCCAATTCACCCCTCCACTTT
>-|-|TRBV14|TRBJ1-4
CASSHYGTYNEKLFF
TGTGCCAGCAGCCACTACGGGACATATAATGAAAAACTGTTTTTT
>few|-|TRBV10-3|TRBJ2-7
CAISGVGHHEQYF
TGTGCCATCAGTGGGGTAGGACACCACGAGCAGTACTTC
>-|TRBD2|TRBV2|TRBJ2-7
CASREGTSGYEQYF
TGTGCCAGCAGGGAAGGGACTAGCGGCTACGAGCAGTACTTC
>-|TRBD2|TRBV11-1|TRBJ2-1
CASSPMGGGGPSYNEQFF
TGTGCCAGCAGCCCAATGGGGGGCGGGGGGCCATCCTACAATGAGCAGTTCTTC
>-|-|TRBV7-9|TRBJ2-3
CASSQRLVADTQYF
TGTGCCAGCAGCCAGAGACTAGTTGCAGATACGCAGTATTTT
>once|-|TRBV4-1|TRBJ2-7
CASSPRFGARFNEQYF
TGCGCCAGCAGCCCCCGTTTCGGAGCAAGGTTTAACGAGCAGTACTTC
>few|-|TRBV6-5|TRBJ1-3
CASRGGGSSGNTIYF
TGTGCCAGCAGAGGCGGCGGAAGCTCTGGAAACACCATATATTTT
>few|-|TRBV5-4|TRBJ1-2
CASSFHLRGANYGYTF
TGTGCCAGCAGCTTCCACCTGCGGGGAGCTAACTATGGCTACACCTTC
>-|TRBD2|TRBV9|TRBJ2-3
CASSVGLAESTDTQYF
TGTGCCAGCAGCGTAGGGCTAGCGGAGAGCACAGATACGCAGTATTTT
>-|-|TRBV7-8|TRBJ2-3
CASNQRVVPDTQYF
TGTGCCAGCAACCAGAGGGTTGTCCCAGATACGCAGTATTTT
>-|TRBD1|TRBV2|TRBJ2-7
CASSEGTGHEQYF
TGTGCCAGCAGCGAAGGGACAGGCCACGAGCAGTACTTC
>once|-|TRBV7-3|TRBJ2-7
CASSPGVTSEQYF
TGTGCCAGCAGCCCAGGGGTTACTAGCGAGCAGTACTTC
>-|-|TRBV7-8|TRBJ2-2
CASSLAGVTGELFF
TGTGCCAGCAGCTTAGCAGGGGTCACCGGGGAGCTGTTTTTT
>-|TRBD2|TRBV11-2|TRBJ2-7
CASSFSSGRSYEQYF
TGTGCCAGCAGCTTCTCCAGCGGGAGGTCCTACGAGCAGTACTTC
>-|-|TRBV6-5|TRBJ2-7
CASSPPSYEQYF
TGTGCCAGCAGTCCCCCGTCCTACGAGCAGTACTTC
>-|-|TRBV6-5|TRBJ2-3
CASSYSHTQYF
TGTGCCAGCAGTTACAGCCATACGCAGTATTTT
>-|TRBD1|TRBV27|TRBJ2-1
CASSDPGQRYNEQFF
TGTGCCAGCAGCGATCCGGGACAGAGATACAATGAGCAGTTCTTC
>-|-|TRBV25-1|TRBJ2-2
CASSTSAGTGELFF
TGTGCCAGCAGTACCTCGGCGGGCACCGGGGAGCTGTTTTTT
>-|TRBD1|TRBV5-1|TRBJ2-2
CASSSGTANTGELFF
TGCGCCAGCAGCTCCGGGACAGCAAACACCGGGGAGCTGTTTTTT
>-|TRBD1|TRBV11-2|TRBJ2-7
CASSLWTGDHEQYF
TGTGCCAGCAGCCTGTGGACAGGGGACCACGAGCAGTACTTC
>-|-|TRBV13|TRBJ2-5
CASSLGLGGETQYF
TGTGCCAGCAGCTTAGGCCTTGGGGGCGAGACCCAGTACTTC
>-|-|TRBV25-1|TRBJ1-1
CASGWDMNTEAFF
TGTGCCAGCGGGTGGGACATGAACACTGAAGCTTTCTTT
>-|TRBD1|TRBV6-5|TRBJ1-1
CASSYNRGRNTEAFF
TGTGCCAGCAGTTACAACAGGGGACGGAACACTGAAGCTTTCTTT
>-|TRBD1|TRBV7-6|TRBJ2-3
CASSSDRVADTQYF
TGTGCCAGCAGCTCGGACAGGGTTGCAGATACGCAGTATTTT
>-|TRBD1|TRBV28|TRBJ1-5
CASSLGTGNQPQHF
TGTGCCAGCAGTCTAGGGACAGGGAATCAGCCCCAGCATTTT
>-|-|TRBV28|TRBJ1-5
CASSSGGANQPQHF
TGTGCCAGCAGTTCGGGGGGGGCGAATCAGCCCCAGCATTTT
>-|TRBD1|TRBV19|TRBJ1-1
CASAGQGAPNTEAFF
TGTGCCAGCGCGGGACAGGGGGCGCCGAACACTGAAGCTTTCTTT
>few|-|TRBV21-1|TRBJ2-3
CASSKGFSGGNTDTQYF
TGTGCCAGCAGCAAAGGGTTTTCGGGAGGAAACACAGATACGCAGTATTTT
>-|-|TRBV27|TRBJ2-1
CASSSQGSYNEQFF
TGTGCCAGCAGTTCCCAGGGCTCCTACAATGAGCAGTTCTTC
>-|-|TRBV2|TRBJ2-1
CASSEALGAGLF
TGTGCCAGCAGTGAAGCGTTGGGGGCCGGCCTCTTC
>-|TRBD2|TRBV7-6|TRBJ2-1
CASSLAGTSFYNEQFF
TGTGCCAGCAGCTTAGCTGGGACTAGCTTCTACAATGAGCAGTTCTTC
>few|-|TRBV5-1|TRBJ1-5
CASTLTELSNQPQHF
TGCGCCAGCACCCTCACCGAGTTAAGCAATCAGCCCCAGCATTTT
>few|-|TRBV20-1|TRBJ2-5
CSGAGDETQYF
TGCAGTGGGGCAGGGGACGAGACCCAGTACTTC
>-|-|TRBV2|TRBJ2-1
CASSVEAGGGNEQFF
TGTGCCAGCAGTGTCGAAGCGGGTGGGGGGAATGAGCAGTTCTTC
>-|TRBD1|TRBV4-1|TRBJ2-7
CASSQVPGGPYEQYF
TGCGCCAGCAGCCAAGTGCCAGGGGGCCCCTACGAGCAGTACTTC
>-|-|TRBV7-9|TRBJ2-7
CASSLMQESYEQYF
TGTGCCAGCAGCTTAATGCAGGAAAGCTACGAGCAGTACTTC
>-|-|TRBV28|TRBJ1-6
CASSLFYGEGSPLHF
TGTGCCAGCAGTTTATTTTACGGGGAAGGTTCACCCCTCCACTTT
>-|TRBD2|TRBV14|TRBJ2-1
CASSPISGRVVSEQFF
TGTGCCAGCAGCCCGATTAGCGGGAGGGTAGTCAGTGAGCAGTTCTTC
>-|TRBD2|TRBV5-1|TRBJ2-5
CASSLVVGGAQTQYF
TGCGCCAGCAGCTTGGTAGTCGGGGGGGCACAGACCCAGTACTTC
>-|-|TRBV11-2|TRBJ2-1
CASSGGNKVWEQFF
TGTGCCAGCTCAGGCGGGAATAAGGTCTGGGAGCAGTTCTTC
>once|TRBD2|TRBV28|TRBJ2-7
CASSLFSGTSETYEQYF
TGTGCCAGCAGTTTATTCTCCGGGACTAGCGAGACCTACGAGCAGTACTTC
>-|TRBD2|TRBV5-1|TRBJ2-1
CASSLFRLAENEQFF
TGCGCCAGCAGCTTGTTCCGACTAGCGGAAAATGAGCAGTTCTTC
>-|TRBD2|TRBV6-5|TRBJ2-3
CASSYSGTSADTQYF
TGTGCCAGCAGTTACTCCGGGACTAGTGCAGATACGCAGTATTTT
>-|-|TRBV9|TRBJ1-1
CASSAKPPGHTNTEAFF
TGTGCCAGCAGCGCTAAGCCTCCGGGACACACTAACACTGAAGCTTTCTTT